The T cell receptor beta chain under discussion was sequenced for a study of T cell changes during pregnancy in multiple sclerosis. The CDR3 runs 15 residues. V shed 3 bases and J shed 4 bases, with 15 bases lying between them. Germline assignment: CDR1 MDHEN and CDR2 SYDVKM. The protocol was immunoSEQ multiplex PCR, while the TCRdb copy is restricted to in-frame clones and leaves out a portion. This table has 35,000 to 40,000 clones, 88% appearing once. This clone was counted once. The specimen was CD4+ T cells from peripheral blood mononuclear cells, collected before pregnancy. The receptor was isolated from a female donor with multiple sclerosis, enrolled in a pregnancy study. V gene TRBV28 combines with J gene TRBJ1-2; D call uncertain. The CDR3 bases are TGTGCCAGCAGTTTTGGGTTGCGAGGGCCCTATGGCTACACCTTC. It yields the protein CASSFGLRGPYGYTF.